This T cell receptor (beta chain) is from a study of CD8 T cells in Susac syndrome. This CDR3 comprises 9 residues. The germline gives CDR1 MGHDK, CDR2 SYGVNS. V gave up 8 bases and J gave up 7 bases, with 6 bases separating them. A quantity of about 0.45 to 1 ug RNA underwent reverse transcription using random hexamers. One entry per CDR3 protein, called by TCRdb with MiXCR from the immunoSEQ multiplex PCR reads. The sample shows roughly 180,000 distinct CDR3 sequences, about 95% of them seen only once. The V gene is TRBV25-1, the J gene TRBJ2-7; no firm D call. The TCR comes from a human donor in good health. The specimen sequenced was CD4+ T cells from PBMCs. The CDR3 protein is CASSEEQYF. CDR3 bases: TGTGCCAGCTCGGAGGAGCAGTACTTC.